A selection of T cell receptor beta chains follows, all from one sample in a study of blood T cell repertoires in COVID-19. Sequencing was performed with immunoSEQ multiplex PCR; in TCRdb, only in-frame clones are kept and a portion is missing. The sample has about 44,000 clones; approximately 77% are singletons. Sequencing used peripheral blood. These receptors were taken from a woman in her sixties or seventies with acute or convalescent COVID-19. Each CDR3 is given with its conserved first and last residue. A D gene is named only where the DNA matches it firmly. A row's size may be missing; if present it is once, few, many or a size class.

CDR3,DNA,V,size,J,D
CASRVAGGPRDYEQYF,TGTGCCAGCAGGGTAGCGGGAGGGCCCAGAGACTACGAGCAGTACTTC,TRBV27,-,TRBJ2-7,TRBD2
CASSVPGQGMLEQFF,TGTGCCAGCAGCGTTCCGGGACAGGGAATGCTTGAGCAGTTCTTC,TRBV5-4,few,TRBJ2-1,TRBD1
CASSRGDWTSGYREQFF,TGTGCCAGCAGCCGAGGAGATTGGACTAGCGGGTATCGAGAGCAGTTCTTC,TRBV6-6,-,TRBJ2-1,TRBD2
CASSLSSGRTDTQYF,TGTGCTAGCAGCTTATCTAGCGGGAGAACAGATACGCAGTATTTT,TRBV7-7,-,TRBJ2-3,TRBD2
CASSTYRQGDGYTF,TGTGCCAGCAGTACCTACCGACAGGGAGATGGCTACACCTTC,TRBV27,-,TRBJ1-2,TRBD1
CASSLGVYEQYF,TGTGCCAGCAGTCTGGGCGTCTACGAGCAGTACTTC,TRBV6-5,-,TRBJ2-7,-
CASRSGGATNYGYTF,TGTGCCAGCAGGTCTGGGGGCGCCACTAACTATGGCTACACCTTC,TRBV9,-,TRBJ1-2,-
CASSQGVSGQRTEQYF,TGCGCCAGCAGCCAAGGAGTTTCGGGACAGCGTACCGAGCAGTACTTC,TRBV4-3,-,TRBJ2-7,TRBD1
CASSILRSGALFF,TGTGCCAGTAGTATTTTACGGTCAGGGGCCCTTTTCTTT,TRBV19,-,TRBJ1-1,-
CATSRDNGVLSGNTIYF,TGTGCCACCAGCAGAGATAACGGGGTCCTCTCTGGAAACACCATATATTTT,TRBV15,-,TRBJ1-3,-
CASRAVTIYF,TGTGCCAGCAGGGCCGTTACCATATATTTT,TRBV6-5,-,TRBJ1-3,-
CASSLQGANEKLFF,TGCGCCAGCAGCCTTCAAGGGGCTAATGAAAAACTGTTTTTT,TRBV5-1,-,TRBJ1-4,-
CASSLGTKTDTQYF,TGCGCCAGCAGCTTGGGGACTAAGACAGATACGCAGTATTTT,TRBV5-1,-,TRBJ2-3,-
CASSGVAREVGYEQYF,TGTGCCAGCAGTGGGGTAGCGCGGGAGGTGGGGTACGAGCAGTACTTC,TRBV6-6,-,TRBJ2-7,TRBD2
CASRRLAGNTGELFF,TGTGCCAGCAGACGACTAGCGGGGAACACCGGGGAGCTGTTTTTT,TRBV7-2,-,TRBJ2-2,TRBD2